This passage covers 27 T cell receptor beta chains from one sample sequenced in a study of metastatic and nonmetastatic thyroid tumors. TCRdb used MiXCR to call clones anew from the PCR reads. The sample lists 15,000 to 25,000 clones; more than 35% were seen once. All patients were treatment-naive before thyroid surgery. Sequencing input: tumor tissue. These receptors originate from a female donor with papillary thyroid cancer or a benign thyroid nodule (not recorded which). Some clones in this sample may be carry-over from other donors' samples.

This chain uses TRBV18 with TRBJ2-3; D remains ambiguous. V was trimmed by 1 base and J by 0 bases, leaving 2 bases between them. CDR3 size: 13 residues. CDR1 is KGHSH and CDR2 is LQKENI in the germline V gene. In DNA, the CDR3 is TGTGCCAGCTCACCACACAGCACAGATACGCAGTATTTT. It specifies CASSPHSTDTQYF. Complete variable domain (other parts from reference TRBV18 and TRBJ2-3): NAGVMQNPRHLVRRRGQEARLRCSPMKGHSHVYWYRQLPEEGLKFMVYLQKENIIDESGMPKERFSAEFPKEGPSILRIQQVVRGDSAAYFCASSPHSTDTQYFGPGTRLTVL.

The chain employs TRBV6-1 and TRBJ1-6, with a possible D match to TRBD1 (5 bases). V was cut by 5 bases and J by 0 bases, with 11 bases left in between. Germline CDR1 and CDR2: MNHNS and SASEGT. The length of the CDR3 is 16 residues. The CDR3 DNA is TGTGCCAGCAGTTCCGACAGAAGCTCCTATAATTCACCCCTCCACTTT. It yields the protein CASSSDRSSYNSPLHF.

The rearrangement uses TRBV6-5 and TRBJ2-3; 10 bases match TRBD2. Germline CDR1 MNHEY, CDR2 SVGAGI. J lost 1 base, V lost 4 bases, and 8 bases had no gene match. The CDR3 spans 17 residues. This chain's CDR3 is CASSSYGLAERTDTQYF. The CDR3 nucleotides read TGTGCCAGCAGTTCCTATGGACTAGCGGAGCGCACAGATACGCAGTATTTT.

This clone came up a few times. V usage is TRBV6-1 and J usage is TRBJ2-5, with 10 nucleotides matching TRBD2. This CDR3 is built from 16 residues. V dropped 2 bases and J dropped 5; count of bases not matched to a gene: 8. Germline loops: CDR1 MNHNS, CDR2 SASEGT. The CDR3 spells CASSERGAGGKETQYF. CDR3 sequence (DNA): TGTGCCAGCAGTGAAAGGGGAGCGGGAGGGAAGGAGACCCAGTACTTC.

The J gene is TRBJ1-1, the V gene TRBV15; TRBD1 matches 7 bases. The CDR3 consists of 15 residues. CDR1 LNHNV and CDR2 YYDKDF come from the germline V gene (reference sequence). V gave up 5 bases and J gave up 0 bases; unmatched junction bases: 6. The CDR3 DNA follows: TGTGCCACCAGCTCCCCGGACAGGATGAACACTGAAGCTTTCTTT. This gives the protein CATSSPDRMNTEAFF. Looking up the rest from reference TRBV15 and TRBJ1-1 gives the full variable domain: DAMVIQNPRYQVTQFGKPVTLSCSQTLNHNVMYWYQQKSSQAPKLLFHYYDKDFNNEADTPDNFQSRRPNTSFCFLDIRSPGLGDTAMYLCATSSPDRMNTEAFFGQGTRLTVV.

Remarks on this clone: One junction end disagrees with the germline gene, perhaps due to a read error. This chain links TRBV5-1 with TRBJ2-1; no firm D call. This CDR3 has 14 amino acids. The V gene's germline CDR1 is SGHRS and CDR2 YFSETQ. Here the CDR3 reads CASGLAPSYNEQFF. The CDR3, as DNA: TGCGCCAGCGGCTTAGCACCGTCGTACAATGAGCAGTTCTTC.

The rearrangement uses TRBV19 and TRBJ2-1, with D possibly being TRBD1 (5 bases). The germline V gene encodes CDR1 LNHDA and CDR2 SQIVND (reference sequence). CDR3 size: 14 residues. V lost 5 bases to trimming and J lost 4 bases, with 12 bases between them. The CDR3 protein is CASSRQTYYNEQFF. DNA of the CDR3: TGTGCCAGTAGTCGACAGACGTATTACAATGAGCAGTTCTTC.

The gene calls are TRBV20-1 and TRBJ2-3; D remains unclear. The length of the CDR3 is 11 residues. V was trimmed by 6 bases and J by 6 bases, leaving 10 bases between them. Germline V CDR1 and CDR2: DFQATT, SNEGSKA (reference sequence). CDR3 residues: CSADYADTQYF. The CDR3 bases are TGCAGTGCCGATTACGCGGATACGCAGTATTTT.

In DNA form, the CDR3 reads TGTGCCAGCAGCTTAGTAAGGACAGGGGGCGGAGATACGCAGTATTTT. It translates to CASSLVRTGGGDTQYF. The rearrangement links TRBV11-1 to TRBJ2-3; 11 positions match TRBD1. V lost 1 base and J lost 5; bases outside the gene matches: 5. The length of the CDR3 is 16 residues. Per the germline V gene, CDR1 is SGHAT and CDR2 is FQDESV (reference sequence).

This rearrangement joins TRBV28 to TRBJ2-7; TRBD1 matches 11 bases. The CDR3 sequence is 14 residues long. The trim removed 4 bases at V and 5 bases at J, leaving 4 bases unmatched. CDR1 MDHEN and CDR2 SYDVKM come from the germline V gene. The CDR3 region has the DNA TGTGCCAGCAGTTCCGGACAGGGGGCCGACGAGCAGTACTTC. As protein: CASSSGQGADEQYF.

The chain combines TRBV27 with TRBJ2-1; TRBD1 matches 10 bases. CDR3 size: 15 residues. The V gene's germline CDR1 is MNHEY and CDR2 SMNVEV (reference sequence). The J segment lost 3 bases and the V segment lost 3 bases, leaving 2 bases of the junction unmatched. The CDR3, as DNA: TGTGCCAGCAGTTTCGGGACAGGGGTCTACAATGAGCAGTTCTTC. It specifies CASSFGTGVYNEQFF.

The CDR3 protein is CASSYGQGSTDTQYF. CDR3 bases: TGTGCCAGCTCTTACGGACAGGGAAGCACAGATACGCAGTATTTT. This chain links TRBV18 with TRBJ2-3; 8 bases align to TRBD1. V lost 6 bases and J lost 0; bases outside the gene matches: 5. There are 15 residues in the CDR3. Germline V gives CDR1 KGHSH, CDR2 LQKENI.

This clone was observed a few times. This chain connects TRBV10-2 to TRBJ2-2; the D gene is possibly TRBD1 (5 bases). Trimming stripped 6 bases from V and 5 bases from J, with 13 bases between. CDR1 WSHSY and CDR2 SAAADI come from the germline V gene. The CDR3 has 14 amino acids. As DNA, the CDR3 is TGCGCCAGCAGGCCGCACCAGGGAACCGGGGAGCTGTTTTTT. It translates to CASRPHQGTGELFF.

This clone was counted between two and nine times. The chain joins TRBV6-1 to TRBJ2-7; TRBD2 might be the D (6 bases). With 6 bases removed from V and 7 bases from J, the gap between germline ends came to 16 bases. This CDR3 has 13 residues. Germline V gene data show CDR1 as MNHNS and CDR2 as SASEGT. The chain's CDR3 is CASRKPGLTEQYF. The CDR3 bases are TGTGCCAGCAGAAAACCGGGACTGACAGAGCAGTACTTC.

The rearrangement links TRBV14 to TRBJ2-2; weak D call: TRBD1 (6 bases). This CDR3 is built from 14 residues. CDR1 and CDR2 (germline): SGHDN, FVKESK. V was pared by 3 bases and J by 7 bases, with 12 bases between. CDR3 loop: CASSHLQGHGELFF. The CDR3 DNA reads as TGTGCCAGCAGCCACTTACAGGGCCACGGGGAGCTGTTTTTT.

This clone occurred a few times. The gene calls are TRBV19 and TRBJ2-5, with 8 nucleotides matching TRBD1. Per the germline V gene, CDR1 is LNHDA and CDR2 is SQIVND (reference sequence). The CDR3 is made up of 14 amino acids. J gave up 2 bases and V 8 bases, and 7 bases lay outside the gene matches. CDR3: CASSLGDRQETQYF. As DNA, the CDR3 is TGTGCCAGTTCTCTGGGGGACAGGCAAGAGACCCAGTACTTC.

V gene TRBV13 combines with J gene TRBJ1-6; possibly TRBD1 for D (5 bases). Trimming pared 5 bases from V and 8 bases from J, leaving 28 bases between. Looked up from germline, CDR1 is PRHDT and CDR2 is FYEKMQ (reference sequence). The CDR3 consists of 19 residues. CDR3 coding DNA: TGTGCCAGCAGCCGAACAAAATCCAGGACACACCCGGTGGATTCACCCCTCCACTTT. Its protein product is CASSRTKSRTHPVDSPLHF.

This sequence joins TRBV5-1 and TRBJ2-1; the D gene could be TRBD1 or TRBD2 (5 bases each). Germline lookup yields CDR1 SGHRS and CDR2 YFSETQ. The CDR3 covers 16 residues. The V and J ends lost 0 bases and 5 bases respectively, with 15 bases between them. CDR3 protein: CASSLGRGVGNNEQFF. CDR3 coding DNA: TGCGCCAGCAGCTTGGGGCGAGGGGTCGGGAACAATGAGCAGTTCTTC.

A note on this clone: At one end, the junction sequence differs from germline, possibly due to a read error. The chain uses TRBV6-5 and TRBJ2-7; D possibly corresponds to TRBD2 (5 bases). Germline V CDR1 and CDR2: MNHEY, SVGAGI. This CDR3 comprises 12 residues. The CDR3 protein is CASSDSVGRKYF. The CDR3 DNA sequence: TGTGCCAGCAGTGACTCAGTGGGGAGAAAGTACTTC.

This chain uses TRBV20-1 with TRBJ2-3; 11 nucleotides agree with TRBD2. There are 16 residues in the CDR3. Germline loops: CDR1 DFQATT, CDR2 SNEGSKA (reference sequence). With 5 bases clipped from V and 6 bases from J, the junction kept 13 bases outside the gene matches. The CDR3 DNA reads as TGCAGTGCTGGCGGGACTAGCGGAAATGGTCGGGATACGCAGTATTTT. Amino acid sequence: CSAGGTSGNGRDTQYF.

The table lists this clone with a few counts. The chain carries TRBV19 and TRBJ2-7; perhaps TRBD2 as D (6 bases). This CDR3 is built from 13 residues. V was trimmed by 10 bases and J by 7 bases, leaving 20 bases between them. Germline V gives CDR1 LNHDA, CDR2 SQIVND (reference sequence). The DNA of the CDR3 is TGTGCCACCACCTCCGGGAGAACGGGAGAGCAGTACTTC. Its translation: CATTSGRTGEQYF.

In its sample, this clone was seen once. This chain joins TRBV11-3 and TRBJ2-2; D unclear. Germline CDR1 SGHNT, CDR2 YENEEA. Between the trimmed V and J ends, which lost 2 bases and 3 bases, there was a span of 7 bases. CDR3 length equals 14 residues. This CDR3 reads CASSLKAYTGELFF. In nucleotides, the CDR3 is TGTGCCAGCAGCTTAAAGGCCTACACCGGGGAGCTGTTTTTT.

CDR3 region: CASRPSGVWEQFF. The CDR3, as DNA: TGTGCCTCGAGGCCTAGCGGGGTATGGGAGCAGTTCTTC. V usage is TRBV27 and J usage is TRBJ2-1; 9 bases map to TRBD2. This CDR3 is 13 amino acids long. V lost 11 bases to trimming and J lost 10 bases; unmatched junction nucleotides: 12. Germline loops: CDR1 MNHEY, CDR2 SMNVEV (reference sequence).

This clone has just a few counts. Other DNA variants within this sample encode the same CDR3. The rearrangement uses TRBV6-1 and TRBJ2-1; 9 bases are a match to TRBD2. J gave up 2 bases and V 9 bases, and 8 bases lay outside the gene matches. This CDR3 has 15 residues. CDR1 is MNHNS, CDR2 SASEGT, per germline. The chain's CDR3 is CASSPTSGTYNEQFF. DNA for the CDR3: TGTGCCAGTTCCCCGACTAGCGGAACCTACAATGAGCAGTTCTTC.

The gene calls are TRBV4-2 and TRBJ2-2, with D perhaps matching TRBD2 (6 bases). The V and J ends lost 8 bases and 4 bases respectively, with 17 bases between them. This CDR3 is built from 15 residues. Germline CDR1 and CDR2: LGHNA and YNFKEQ. For the CDR3, the DNA is TGTGCCAGCTCAACGGACCGGGGGAGCACCGGGGAGCTGTTTTTT. As protein: CASSTDRGSTGELFF.

V and J are TRBV4-1 and TRBJ1-2; D is possibly TRBD1 (5 bases). V was cut by 4 bases and J by 2 bases, with 8 bases left in between. CDR3 length: 13 residues. Germline CDR1 is MGHRA and CDR2 is YSYEKL. The CDR3 sequence: CASSRGLNYGYTF. The CDR3 DNA sequence: TGCGCCAGCAGCCGGGGACTGAACTATGGCTACACCTTC.

V gene TRBV6-1 combines with J gene TRBJ2-2; TRBD2 matches at 15 bases. Germline assignment: CDR1 MNHNS and CDR2 SASEGT. CDR3 length: 18 amino acids. J was trimmed by 5 bases and V by 5 bases; bases with no gene match: 9. The CDR3 region has the DNA TGTGCCAGCAGTAAAGGACTAGCGGGAGGGATCTTGACCGGGGAGCTGTTTTTT. This translates into CASSKGLAGGILTGELFF.